This TCR beta chain originates from a study of identical twins (TCRdb year 2016). Describing the broader study: The study deep-sequenced TCR alpha and beta repertoires from monozygotic twins, unrelated adults of various ages and cord blood to test whether fetal clonotypes persist. To rule out contamination, replicate twin experiments were performed at different times with different library preparation protocols.

Every donor in the study was a healthy Caucasian. Three pairs of female monozygotic twins, all aged 18 to 29 years, made up the twin cohort. Peripheral blood mononuclear cells were the source from which RNA for the TCR libraries was isolated. The CDR3 runs 14 residues from the cysteine to the phenylalanine. CDR3 DNA only is kept here, 42 bases in frame from base 1. The germline ends are 8 bases apart after V is trimmed by 0 bases and J by 1 base. Via the germline V gene (reference sequence), CDR1 is DFQATT and CDR2 SNEGSKA. This clonotype was counted ten times or more. Its antigen is not yet known. No base-level quality is on record; no much larger clone is a single base apart. Study-level results and caveats: Compared with coincidental sharing between unrelated individuals, an excess of low generation-probability sequences was observed among out-of-frame TCR alpha sequences shared between twins. Because the same donors could not be followed over many years, the conclusions depended on cross-sectional statistical analysis. The excess sharing between twins in beta out-of-frame sequences was weaker because fewer shared sequences reduced the signal-to-noise ratio. Out-of-frame TCR alpha sharing in monozygotic twins was systematically underestimated by recombination models, whereas sharing between unrelated individuals was in agreement with the recombination models. Zero-insertion analyses could be partly confounded by invariant T cells such as MAIT and iNKT, although diverse VJ usage argued against such confounding for most clonotypes. Abundant cord blood beta clonotypes carried fewer insertions; young adult naive repertoires showed a weaker similar trend, while memory repertoires showed none.

Library creation used 5' RACE. Sequencing used an Illumina HiSeq 2000. Template switching introduced a universal primer binding site; the final cDNA contained a unique molecular identifier, enabling accurate counting of TCR cDNA molecules. Specific primers in the conserved constant-segment region were used to synthesize first-strand cDNA for TCR alpha and beta chains. Each cDNA library was double barcoded, with a SMART-Mk sample barcode plus Illumina barcodes, to control for contamination. TruSeq adapter sequences and Illumina sample barcodes were added in two successive PCR steps. Sequencing of the TCR alpha and beta cDNA libraries was done on the Illumina HiSeq platform using custom primers. The authors' pipeline ran thus. Raw reads were processed with MiGEC to extract unique molecular identifiers, and MiXCR was used to determine CDR3 positions. For each individual, recombination models were inferred using an EM algorithm with the repgenHMM and IGoR tools. Shared clonotype analysis was performed with the tcR package in R, normalizing sharing by the product of cloneset sizes. To study raw recombination free of thymic and clonal selection effects, out-of-frame nonproductive sequences were analyzed. The raw public data were reprocessed by TCRdb itself: fastp quality trimming at Q25, MiXCR clonotype calling, in-frame beta chains only. CDR3 protein duplicates are merged, each entry listing the most common genes and DNA. TCRdb assigned the V and J calls; the authors' analysis was not used. This sample is represented by 650,000 to 800,000 distinct CDR3 sequences; 8.6% of them were singletons. The ten largest clones add up to 0.75% to 1% of the sample.

The data were also submitted as part of a second study, on yellow fever vaccine responses in identical twins. Drawing on the second study: The T cell response to vaccination in identical twins was reported by the authors to appear partly convergent and partly personalized. In identical twins, the study followed T cell clones that responded to the vaccine with precision.

This receptor chain uses TRBV20-1 and TRBJ2-3; the D gene is unclear. This TCR was recovered from a woman younger than 35 in good health. The sequencing sample was made of PBMCs. The DNA reads as follows: TGCAGTGCTAGAGATGCCCGAGGCACAGATACGCAGTATTTT. Translated, it reads CSARDARGTDTQYF.